The T cell receptor (beta chain) described here comes from a study of STAT5B mutations in CD4+ large granular lymphocyte leukemia. Clones were read by immunoSEQ multiplex PCR, and TCRdb kept only the in-frame ones, dropping some. The sample lists about 30,000 clones; 65% to 80% were seen once. The germline V gene encodes CDR1 SGHVS and CDR2 FNYEAQ. Trimming shortened V by 3 bases and J by 2 bases, and 10 bases separated the two germline ends. This CDR3 spans 15 amino acids. The sequenced sample was CD4+ T cells from blood buffy coats. The clonotype comes from a human donor in good health. V gene TRBV7-6 combines with J gene TRBJ2-2; perhaps TRBD1 as D (5 bases). CDR3 in DNA: TGTGCCAGCAGCTTGGGGCAGGTTAACACCGGGGAGCTGTTTTTT. Its protein product is CASSLGQVNTGELFF.